This T cell receptor (beta chain) comes out of a study of blood T cell repertoires in COVID-19. Study-wide background: COVID-19 samples, acute and convalescent, were from the United States, Italy and Spain. Nucleic acid was either cDNA or gDNA, and it came from T cells, B-cell-depleted T cells, or PBMCs.

Methods used by the authors: How many nucleated cells were present was estimated from reference gene primer amplification. Assay: immunoSEQ multiplex PCR; the TCRdb copy retains only in-frame clones and omits some. Clone size and the V and J calls come from that table; the DNA yielded D and trimming. This sample has 50,000 to 70,000 clones; 65% to 90% occur once, and the top ten carry approximately 5.6%. Germline V gene lookup returns CDR1 SEHNR and CDR2 FQNEAQ (reference sequence). The CDR3 totals 15 residues. V was pared by 6 bases and J by 9 bases, with 13 bases of the junction left unmatched. This receptor was taken from a woman aged 60-75 years with acute or convalescent COVID-19. Sequencing was performed on peripheral blood. The V call is TRBV7-9, the J call TRBJ2-1; 8 bases match TRBD1. CDR3 DNA: TGTGCCAGCAGTCATCTTCTGGACAGGGAAAGTGAGCAGTTCTTC. Translated, it gives CASSHLLDRESEQFF. Supplemented by reference TRBV7-9 and TRBJ2-1, the full variable domain reads DTGVSQNPRHKITKRGQNVTFRCDPISEHNRLYWYRQTLGQGPEFLTYFQNEAQLEKSRLLSDRFSAERPKGSFSTLEIQRTEQGDSAMYLCASSHLLDRESEQFFGPGTRLTVL.